These T cell receptor beta chains were read from a single sample in a study of T cell repertoires in cytomegalovirus infection. In TCRdb, the reads were re-called with MiXCR into one record per CDR3 protein. The data contain fewer than 850,000 distinct CDR3 sequences, roughly 28% of them seen just once; the ten biggest clones take up around 12%. For these receptors, no antigen is known. The sequencing used cultured CD8+ T cells from PBMCs, collected from culture after CMV antigen stimulation. The origin of the receptors is a human donor in good health (CMV status not recorded). Some clones in this sample may be carry-over from other donors' samples. CDR3s include the opening cysteine and the closing phenylalanine or tryptophan. Fields, in order: D gene, J gene, CDR3 length, V gene, clone size, CDR3 protein, CDR3 DNA. D genes are given only for firm matches. Clone size, where shown, is once, few, many, or a class for clones that have expanded.

>NA|TRBJ1-5|13|TRBV7-6|NA
CASSLDGFQPQHF
TGTGCCAGCAGCCTCGACGGCTTTCAGCCCCAGCATTTT
>NA|TRBJ1-5|16|TRBV7-8|many
CASSSQTATGNQPQHF
TGTGCCAGCAGCTCCCAAACAGCAACGGGGAATCAGCCCCAGCATTTT
>TRBD1|TRBJ1-1|14|TRBV5-6|few
CASRKKQGRPEAFF
TGTGCCAGCAGAAAAAAACAGGGGAGGCCTGAAGCTTTCTTT
>NA|TRBJ1-6|18|TRBV6-1|few
CASSYVGLSGGTNSPLHF
TGTGCCAGCAGTTACGTCGGATTATCGGGGGGGACTAATTCACCCCTCCACTTT
>NA|TRBJ2-6|15|TRBV7-8|many
CASSFRGTGANVLTF
TGTGCCAGCAGCTTTCGGGGGACTGGGGCCAACGTCCTGACTTTC
>TRBD2|TRBJ2-1|17|TRBV13|few
CASSLGGWLAGGNEQFF
TGTGCCAGCAGCTTAGGCGGATGGCTAGCGGGGGGCAATGAGCAGTTCTTC
>NA|TRBJ2-1|12|TRBV15|few
CATSRDLDEQFF
TGTGCCACCAGCAGAGATTTGGATGAGCAGTTCTTC
>NA|TRBJ1-5|14|TRBV15|few
CATSRAWDYQPQHF
TGTGCCACCAGCAGGGCGTGGGATTATCAGCCCCAGCATTTT
>NA|TRBJ1-2|14|TRBV9|NA
CASSPSGPSGGYTF
TGTGCCAGCAGCCCATCGGGCCCTTCCGGTGGCTACACCTTC
>NA|TRBJ1-1|12|TRBV14|few
CASSQDNAEAFF
TGTGCCAGCAGCCAAGATAATGCTGAAGCTTTCTTT
>NA|TRBJ1-5|15|TRBV27|NA
CASSPRKNSNQPQHF
TGTGCCAGCAGTCCCAGAAAGAATAGCAATCAGCCCCAGCATTTT
>TRBD1|TRBJ1-2|14|TRBV6-6|few
CASSWGTGVDGYTF
TGTGCCAGCAGTTGGGGGACAGGGGTTGATGGCTACACCTTC
>TRBD2|TRBJ2-3|13|TRBV6-6|NA
CASSTGGRDTQYF
TGTGCCAGCAGTACGGGGGGTAGGGATACGCAGTATTTT
>NA|TRBJ2-5|16|TRBV13|NA
CASSPRDTRNQETQYF
TGTGCCAGCAGCCCCAGGGACACACGAAACCAAGAGACCCAGTACTTC
>NA|TRBJ1-4|14|TRBV6-6|NA
CASSSPGHDEKLFF
TGTGCCAGCAGTTCTCCGGGACACGATGAAAAACTGTTTTTT
>NA|TRBJ1-1|12|TRBV12-3/TRBV12-4|many
CASSFGRTEAFF
TGTGCCAGCAGTTTCGGTCGGACGGAAGCTTTCTTT
>TRBD2|TRBJ2-2|16|TRBV20-1|NA
CSARDSGAGNTGELFF
TGCAGTGCTAGAGATAGCGGGGCGGGTAATACCGGGGAGCTGTTTTTT
>NA|TRBJ2-1|16|TRBV14|NA
CASSQGWGFPYNEQFF
TGTGCCAGCAGCCAGGGTTGGGGTTTCCCCTACAATGAGCAGTTCTTC
>NA|TRBJ1-1|15|TRBV5-1|NA
CASKEVLGGDTEAFF
TGCGCCAGCAAAGAAGTCCTCGGCGGGGACACTGAAGCTTTCTTT
>NA|TRBJ2-7|16|TRBV7-6|NA
CASSLSSGVEAYEQYF
TGTGCCAGCAGCTTATCGTCCGGGGTAGAAGCCTACGAGCAGTACTTC
>TRBD2|TRBJ2-7|17|TRBV6-8|NA
CASSYSVRLAGSYEQYF
TGTGCCAGCAGTTACTCCGTCCGACTAGCGGGGTCCTACGAGCAGTACTTC
>TRBD2|TRBJ2-3|14|TRBV9|few
CASSDGGAGDTQYF
TGTGCCAGCAGCGACGGGGGGGCCGGAGATACGCAGTATTTT
>TRBD1|TRBJ2-2|14|TRBV2|NA
CATPTQGVTGELFF
TGTGCCACACCCACCCAGGGGGTCACCGGGGAGCTGTTTTTT
>NA|TRBJ1-2|14|TRBV6-5|NA
CASSSDGPNYGYTF
TGTGCCAGCAGTTCGGACGGACCTAACTATGGCTACACCTTC
>NA|TRBJ1-2|15|TRBV28|NA
CASSLTIGQNDGYTF
TGTGCCAGCAGTTTAACGATTGGACAGAATGATGGCTACACCTTC
>NA|TRBJ1-2|14|TRBV6-5|NA
CASSYSGTSGGYTF
TGTGCCAGCAGTTACTCGGGGACTAGCGGAGGCTACACCTTC
>NA|TRBJ2-1|17|TRBV7-8|few
CASSFRRGGGSYNEQFF
TGTGCCAGCAGCTTTAGACGTGGGGGAGGATCCTACAATGAGCAGTTCTTC
>NA|TRBJ2-2|15|TRBV24-1|few
CATSANFGLTGELFF
TGTGCCACCAGTGCCAATTTCGGGCTTACCGGGGAGCTGTTTTTT
>NA|TRBJ1-2|15|TRBV5-3|NA
CASSLDQGSGYGYTF
TGTGCCAGCAGCTTAGATCAGGGGTCGGGCTATGGCTACACCTTC
>TRBD1|TRBJ1-2|10|TRBV7-9|few
CASSPRQGTF
TGTGCCAGCAGCCCCCGACAGGGCACCTTC
>NA|TRBJ1-4|16|TRBV7-9|few
CASSSPTAGGREKLFF
TGTGCCAGCAGCTCCCCCACGGCGGGGGGCCGGGAAAAACTGTTTTTT
>NA|TRBJ1-2|16|TRBV9|NA
CASSVTTEGHDYGYTF
TGTGCCAGCAGCGTAACGACAGAGGGGCATGACTATGGCTACACCTTC
>NA|TRBJ2-2|13|TRBV7-8|NA
CASSPDLTGELFF
TGTGCCAGCAGCCCAGACCTCACCGGGGAGCTGTTTTTT
>NA|TRBJ1-6|16|TRBV7-2|many
CASSFPKGVGNSPLHF
TGTGCCAGCAGCTTCCCAAAAGGGGTGGGTAATTCACCCCTCCACTTT
>TRBD2|TRBJ2-1|13|TRBV6-2/TRBV6-3|few
CASSSGGATEQFF
TGTGCCAGCAGCAGCGGGGGGGCAACTGAGCAGTTCTTC
>NA|TRBJ1-6|15|TRBV12-3/TRBV12-4|NA
CASSFGGGSNSPLHF
TGTGCCAGCAGTTTCGGCGGCGGCAGCAATTCACCCCTCCACTTT
>NA|TRBJ2-7|15|TRBV7-6|many
CASSLDAGQIYEQYF
TGTGCCAGCAGCTTAGACGCCGGACAGATCTACGAGCAGTACTTC
>NA|TRBJ2-4|16|TRBV12-3/TRBV12-4|many
CASSFRGTLAKNIQYF
TGTGCCAGCAGTTTTAGGGGAACCCTAGCCAAAAACATTCAGTACTTC
>NA|TRBJ1-1|18|TRBV10-3|few
CAISVSLTGGPMNTEAFF
TGTGCCATCAGTGTGAGTCTAACGGGGGGCCCTATGAACACTGAAGCTTTCTTT
>NA|TRBJ1-2|17|TRBV5-5|few
CASSTRDGPIPNYGYTF
TGTGCCAGCAGCACCCGGGACGGACCGATTCCTAACTATGGCTACACCTTC
>NA|TRBJ1-1|14|TRBV7-6|many
CASSPRVGPTEAFF
TGTGCCAGCAGCCCTAGGGTAGGGCCGACTGAAGCTTTCTTT
>NA|TRBJ1-2|15|TRBV7-8|many
CASGGEQGKIYGYTF
TGTGCCAGCGGGGGGGAACAGGGCAAAATCTATGGCTACACCTTC
>NA|TRBJ1-6|15|TRBV3-1|once
CASSHRDSFGSPLHF
TGTGCCAGCAGCCACCGCGACAGTTTTGGGTCACCCCTCCACTTT
>NA|TRBJ2-4|17|TRBV15|NA
CATSREDGGVAKNIQYF
TGTGCCACCAGCAGAGAGGACGGGGGAGTAGCCAAAAACATTCAGTACTTC
>NA|TRBJ2-1|12|TRBV7-6|few
CASSPGTREQFF
TGTGCCAGCAGCCCCGGTACAAGAGAGCAGTTCTTC
>NA|TRBJ1-5|14|TRBV28|NA
CASRPSYYNQPQHF
TGTGCCAGCAGACCTTCGTACTACAATCAGCCCCAGCATTTT
>NA|TRBJ1-4|16|TRBV6-5|NA
CASSYSIGGWGEKLFF
TGTGCCAGCAGTTACTCCATCGGGGGATGGGGTGAAAAACTGTTTTTT
>NA|TRBJ2-3|13|TRBV6-1|few
CASRPDPTDTQYF
TGTGCCAGCAGACCCGACCCCACAGATACGCAGTATTTT
>NA|TRBJ1-2|15|TRBV19|few
CASTTPDRSRYGYTF
TGTGCCAGTACCACTCCCGACAGGTCCCGATATGGCTACACCTTC
>NA|TRBJ2-7|11|TRBV2|few
CASMGTYEQYF
TGTGCCAGCATGGGGACCTACGAGCAGTACTTC
>NA|TRBJ2-7|14|TRBV7-2|many
CASSLDSFTYEQYF
TGTGCCAGCAGCTTAGATAGCTTTACCTACGAGCAGTACTTC
>NA|TRBJ2-7|13|TRBV10-3|NA
CAISESAGYEQYF
TGTGCCATCAGTGAGTCAGCGGGCTACGAGCAGTACTTC